These 30 T cell receptor beta chains came from one sample sequenced in a study of shared clonotypes between healthy human individuals. Assay: immunoSEQ multiplex PCR; the TCRdb copy retains only in-frame clones and omits some. The profile shows some 1.5 million clones, nearly 99% of them singletons. The sample consisted of naive CD4+ T cells sorted from blood. Subset: CD45RA+ positively selected. The receptor source for this set is a man under 40 in good health.

The chain has TRBV15 and TRBJ2-3; D assignment may be TRBD1 or TRBD2 (5 bases each). Germline values: CDR1 LNHNV, CDR2 YYDKDF (reference sequence). Trimming took off 1 base at V and 2 bases at J, with 10 bases between the two ends. There are 15 residues in the CDR3. CDR3 amino acids: CATSRVGGPTDTQYF. CDR3 sequence (DNA): TGTGCCACCAGCAGAGTTGGGGGACCCACAGATACGCAGTATTTT.

The chain couples TRBV11-2 to TRBJ2-3, with unresolved D. The ends were cut back, 5 bases at V and 6 bases at J, with 9 bases in the middle. The germline CDR1 and CDR2 sequences are SGHAT and FQNNGV. The CDR3 runs 12 residues. This CDR3 reads CASSPPFDTQYF. For the CDR3, the DNA is TGTGCCAGCAGCCCCCCGTTCGATACGCAGTATTTT.

Worth noting for this clone: This specimen includes other DNA sequences encoding the same CDR3. The gene calls are TRBV7-2 and TRBJ1-5; D ambiguous. V was clipped by 1 base and J by 4 bases, with 5 bases between them. The CDR3 is 13 residues long. In germline, CDR1 is SGHTA, CDR2 FQGNSA. CDR3 bases: TGTGCCAGCAGCTTAGTGGTAAATCAGCCCCAGCATTTT. Its protein is CASSLVVNQPQHF.

The gene calls are TRBV18 and TRBJ1-2; 9 bases agree with TRBD1. Germline CDR1 KGHSH, CDR2 LQKENI. J lost 4 bases, V lost 4 bases, and 19 bases had no gene match. The CDR3 extends over 19 amino acids. CDR3 coding DNA: TGTGCCAGCTCACTTAAATCCGGGACAGGGTCGGCACTAGGCTATGGCTACACCTTC. It translates to CASSLKSGTGSALGYGYTF.

This clone has only one observation. The gene calls are TRBV7-9 and TRBJ2-4, with D perhaps TRBD2 (5 bases). The CDR3 length is 18 residues. Germline V gene data show CDR1 as SEHNR and CDR2 as FQNEAQ (reference sequence). The germline V and J ends were trimmed by 4 bases and 0 bases, with 19 bases remaining between them. The CDR3 coding sequence is TGTGCCAGCAGCTCATCGCCGGCGGGCACGGAAGCCAAAAACATTCAGTACTTC. Its translation: CASSSSPAGTEAKNIQYF.

The chain has TRBV6-6 and TRBJ1-2; TRBD1 is a possible D gene (6 bases). V lost 5 bases, J lost 5 bases, and 6 bases lay in between. CDR1 is MNHNY, CDR2 SVGAGI, per germline (reference sequence). The CDR3 is 11 amino acids. The CDR3 here is CASSTGYGYTF. The DNA for the CDR3 is TGTGCCAGCAGTACAGGGTATGGCTACACCTTC.

The chain couples TRBV5-1 to TRBJ2-7; maybe TRBD1 (5 bases). Germline V gives CDR1 SGHRS, CDR2 YFSETQ. With 4 bases removed from V and 5 bases from J, the gap between germline ends came to 13 bases. This CDR3 spans 13 amino acids. Here the CDR3 DNA reads TGCGCCAGCAGCATACAGGATTCCCACGAGCAGTACTTC. This translates into CASSIQDSHEQYF.

On this clone: Other DNA sequences of this sample code for an identical CDR3. The CDR3 DNA sequence: TGTGCCAGCAGCTTAGTCGATGAGCAGTTCTTC. Protein: CASSLVDEQFF. The J gene is TRBJ2-1, the V gene TRBV7-9; no clear D gene. The germline gives CDR1 SEHNR, CDR2 FQNEAQ (reference sequence). This CDR3 contains 11 residues. Trimming removed 1 base from V and 8 bases from J, with 3 bases in between. The full variable domain, completed using reference TRBV7-9 and TRBJ2-1, is DTGVSQNPRHKITKRGQNVTFRCDPISEHNRLYWYRQTLGQGPEFLTYFQNEAQLEKSRLLSDRFSAERPKGSFSTLEIQRTEQGDSAMYLCASSLVDEQFFGPGTRLTVL.

V gene TRBV10-3 combines with J gene TRBJ2-2; the match to TRBD2 covers 11 bases. Germline CDR1 ENHRY, CDR2 SYGVKD. The V and J ends lost 6 bases and 1 base, in that order; junction bases with no gene match: 4. This CDR3 is 16 amino acids long. The CDR3 bases are TGTGCCATCAGACGAACTAGCGGGAGGAACACCGGGGAGCTGTTTTTT. Its protein is CAIRRTSGRNTGELFF.

The chain joins TRBV10-2 to TRBJ2-1; D is possibly TRBD2 (6 bases). Germline V gene sequence: CDR1 WSHSY, CDR2 SAAADI. V was cut by 4 bases and J by 12 bases, with 13 bases left in between. The CDR3 spans 12 residues. The CDR3 DNA sequence: TGCGCCAGCAGTGCTGGCGGGGAAGCGCAGTTCTTC. Encoded protein: CASSAGGEAQFF.

The V gene is TRBV11-2, the J gene TRBJ2-7; D is uncertain. The germline V gene has CDR1 SGHAT and CDR2 FQNNGV. The CDR3 runs to 12 residues. V lost 3 bases to trimming and J lost 4 bases, with 7 bases between them. The CDR3 bases are TGTGCCAGCAGCTTCAGTTGGTACGAGCAGTACTTC. Its protein is CASSFSWYEQYF.

The CDR3 spells CASSFQGSYNEQFF. The CDR3, as DNA: TGTGCCAGCAGCTTCCAGGGTTCCTACAATGAGCAGTTCTTC. The rearrangement uses TRBV7-9 and TRBJ2-1; D may be TRBD1 (5 bases). Between the trimmed V and J ends, which lost 3 bases and 1 base, there was a span of 7 bases. The CDR3 covers 14 residues. Germline values: CDR1 SEHNR, CDR2 FQNEAQ (reference sequence).

The CDR3 loop reads CASSHTTGTGELFF. CDR3 DNA: TGCGCCAGCAGCCACACCACCGGGACCGGGGAGCTGTTTTTT. The chain joins TRBV4-3 to TRBJ2-2; D not certain. The V and J ends lost 3 bases and 5 bases respectively, with 10 bases between them. Looked up from germline, CDR1 is LGHNA and CDR2 is YSLEER. The CDR3 consists of 14 residues.

The rearrangement joins TRBV5-1 to TRBJ2-1; 11 nucleotides align to TRBD2. Unmatched junction bases numbered 14, after V lost 1 base and J lost 2 bases. The CDR3 runs 20 residues. Per the germline V gene, CDR1 is SGHRS and CDR2 is YFSETQ. CDR3 sequence: CASSLMGLLKLAGAYNEQFF. CDR3 coding DNA: TGCGCCAGCAGCTTGATGGGACTGTTGAAACTAGCGGGAGCCTACAATGAGCAGTTCTTC.

A remark on this clone: The sample holds other DNA sequences that translate to the same CDR3. The chain links TRBV6-1 to TRBJ1-5; D gene uncertain. The CDR3 has 14 amino acids. Germline CDR1 reads MNHNS; CDR2 reads SASEGT. Deletions cut 4 bases from V and 0 bases from J, with 7 bases between. CDR3 bases: TGTGCCAGCAGTGGCGGCCTTAGCAATCAGCCCCAGCATTTT. This sequence encodes CASSGGLSNQPQHF.

This clone showed up just a few times. Its ends do not fully match the called genes, so a read error is possible. The chain joins TRBV9 to TRBJ2-5; 8 nucleotides align to TRBD2. Germline V gives CDR1 SGDLS, CDR2 YYNGEE. The CDR3 is 13 residues long. The CDR3 loop reads CASSVEAGEAQYF. DNA for the CDR3: TGTGCCAGCAGCGTAGAAGCGGGAGAGGCCCAGTACTTC.

The chain uses TRBV15 and TRBJ2-5; 8 nucleotides line up with TRBD2. Germline V gene lookup returns CDR1 LNHNV and CDR2 YYDKDF (reference sequence). The CDR3 is 16 residues long. Unmatched junction bases numbered 7, after V lost 0 bases and J lost 4 bases. The CDR3 here is CATSRDSSGIGETQYF. CDR3 coding DNA: TGTGCCACCAGCAGAGATAGTAGCGGGATCGGAGAGACCCAGTACTTC.

The J gene is TRBJ2-2, the V gene TRBV30; the D gene is possibly TRBD2 (5 bases). Per germline, CDR1 GTSNPN and CDR2 SVGIG (reference sequence). V dropped 3 bases and J dropped 4 bases, with 12 bases sitting between them. There are 14 residues in the CDR3. The chain's CDR3 is CAWSSLDLTGELFF. In nucleotides, the CDR3 is TGTGCCTGGAGCTCACTAGATCTCACCGGGGAGCTGTTTTTT.

The CDR3, as DNA: TGCGCCAGCAGCTCCGGACTAGCGGGTATTGATAGGACCCAGTACTTC. Protein sequence: CASSSGLAGIDRTQYF. V and J are TRBV5-1 and TRBJ2-5, with 11 bases that match TRBD2. V lost 3 bases to trimming and J lost 7 bases; unmatched junction nucleotides: 11. Germline CDR1 and CDR2: SGHRS and YFSETQ. This CDR3 contains 16 residues.

The chain recombines TRBV11-2 with TRBJ2-7, with D perhaps matching TRBD1 or TRBD2 (6 bases each). Trimming took 6 bases from V and 12 from J, leaving 18 bases between them. The length of the CDR3 is 12 residues. In germline, CDR1 is SGHAT, CDR2 FQNNGV. The CDR3 loop reads CASRRIGGVRYF. The CDR3 DNA is TGTGCCAGCAGGAGAATCGGGGGCGTACGGTACTTC.

The rearrangement joins TRBV6-1 to TRBJ2-2, with no clear D. Trimming took off 2 bases at V and 6 bases at J, with 10 bases between the two ends. Germline V gene lookup returns CDR1 MNHNS and CDR2 SASEGT. The CDR3 is 14 residues long. The CDR3 DNA follows: TGTGCCAGCAGTGAATTCTATGGGGCCGGGGAGCTGTTTTTT. Amino acid sequence: CASSEFYGAGELFF.

The J gene is TRBJ1-4, the V gene TRBV27; D is possibly TRBD1 (5 bases). Germline V CDR1 and CDR2: MNHEY, SMNVEV (reference sequence). Trimming cost V 5 bases and J 3 bases, with 13 bases left between them. This CDR3 is built from 15 residues. The CDR3 DNA is TGTGCCAGCAGTCGTCAGGGTTCCCCTAATGAAAAACTGTTTTTT. Translation: CASSRQGSPNEKLFF.

This chain connects TRBV9 to TRBJ2-7; no definite D call. V was cut by 0 bases and J by 3 bases, with 13 bases left in between. The CDR3 has 15 amino acids. Germline assignment: CDR1 SGDLS and CDR2 YYNGEE. The CDR3 DNA reads as TGTGCCAGCAGCGTAGGGTCGGAGATTCACTACGAGCAGTACTTC. This gives the protein CASSVGSEIHYEQYF.

This rearrangement joins TRBV6-4 to TRBJ2-1; D unresolved. V was trimmed by 8 bases and J by 0 bases, leaving 8 bases between them. Germline lookup yields CDR1 MRHNA and CDR2 SNTAGT. The length of the CDR3 is 13 residues. CDR3 in amino acids: CASSRSSYNEQFF. The CDR3, as DNA: TGTGCCAGCTCCCGGAGCTCCTACAATGAGCAGTTCTTC.

The chain uses TRBV5-1 and TRBJ2-5; 12 bases are a match to TRBD1. Germline V lookup: CDR1 SGHRS, CDR2 YFSETQ. The CDR3 contains 14 residues. With V trimmed by 7 bases and J by 8 bases, 9 bases remained unmatched. The CDR3 DNA reads TGCGCCAGCTCTCTAGGGACAGGGGGCAATACCCAGTACTTC. It codes for CASSLGTGGNTQYF.

The rearrangement joins TRBV27 to TRBJ2-1; TRBD2 agrees at 8 bases. V trimming: 3 bases; J trimming: 1 base; junction bases outside the gene matches: 2. The CDR3 is made up of 15 amino acids. Germline V CDR1 and CDR2: MNHEY, SMNVEV (reference sequence). The CDR3 here is CASSFERGSYNEQFF. CDR3 DNA sequence: TGTGCCAGCAGTTTTGAGCGGGGGTCCTACAATGAGCAGTTCTTC.

The chain combines TRBV6-5 with TRBJ2-5; 9 positions match TRBD1. CDR1 is MNHEY and CDR2 is SVGAGI in the germline V gene. There are 12 residues in the CDR3. V dropped 11 bases and J dropped 0; count of bases not matched to a gene: 1. CDR3 protein: CAHRGHQETQYF. The CDR3 coding sequence is TGTGCCCACAGGGGGCACCAAGAGACCCAGTACTTC.

The J gene is TRBJ2-7, the V gene TRBV7-9; D unclear. The CDR3 is made up of 13 amino acids. V lost 1 base and J lost 2, with 6 bases in between. CDR1 is SEHNR, CDR2 FQNEAQ, per germline (reference sequence). In DNA, the CDR3 is TGTGCCAGCAGCTTAGGCGAAACCTACGAGCAGTACTTC. It yields the protein CASSLGETYEQYF.

V usage is TRBV10-2 and J usage is TRBJ2-5; tentative D call: TRBD1 (5 bases). From germline, CDR1 is WSHSY and CDR2 SAAADI. The V end lost 8 bases, the J end lost 9 bases, and 10 bases lay between the germline ends. This CDR3 is built from 10 residues. The CDR3 nucleotides read TGCGCCAGCGGGGCATCGGCCCAGTACTTC. Translating gives CASGASAQYF.

The chain carries TRBV28 and TRBJ1-2, with 7 bases matching TRBD1. V was clipped by 4 bases and J by 2 bases; unmatched bases: 4. Germline assignment: CDR1 MDHEN and CDR2 SYDVKM. The CDR3 covers 14 residues. CDR3 in amino acids: CASSSLTGNYGYTF. The DNA of the CDR3 is TGTGCCAGCAGTTCCCTGACAGGGAACTATGGCTACACCTTC.